This TCR beta chain is from a study of blood T cells in healthy people across ages. This clonotype has more than one count but fewer than ten. Its specificity is unknown. Overall study findings and caveats: Because sorting was not performed, PBMCs prevented conclusive naive versus antigen-experienced comparison. Greater diversity and more naive CD4+ cells were seen in long-lived donors than in aged donors.

Next came a second PCR, run for roughly 6 to 11 cycles, which used a sample-barcoded 5' primer along with a J-beta primer mix. Each CDR3 protein gets one entry after TCRdb re-called the 5' RACE reads with MiXCR. Of some 1.6 million distinct CDR3 sequences listed, approximately 32% are singletons. Caucasian individuals from Russia who were healthy and aged about 6 to 95 acted as donors. The CDR3 is 16 amino acids. After removal of 2 bases from V and 9 bases from J, the junction contained 10 bases not matched to a gene. Germline CDR1 is MNHEY and CDR2 is SMNVEV (reference sequence). The chain couples TRBV27 to TRBJ2-1, with TRBD1 identical over 10 bases. The sample consisted of blood. This TCR came from a woman aged 25 to 39 in good health. CDR3 sequence reads: CASSLLRTGGEVEQFF. CDR3 nucleotides: TGTGCCAGCAGTTTACTGCGGACAGGGGGGGAGGTTGAGCAGTTCTTC.